Listed here are 28 T cell receptor beta chains from one sample, sequenced in a study of blood T cell repertoires in COVID-19. Sequencing used immunoSEQ multiplex PCR; TCRdb keeps in-frame clones, though not all of them. Among around 330,000 clones listed, about 87% were seen once. Sequenced sample: peripheral blood. The source of these receptors is a woman aged 25 to 39 with COVID-19, enrolled during active disease.

The chain couples TRBV5-1 to TRBJ2-1, with no clear D. There are 15 residues in the CDR3. Trimming took off 5 bases at V and 2 bases at J, with 14 bases between the two ends. Germline V gene lookup returns CDR1 SGHRS and CDR2 YFSETQ. The CDR3 nucleotides are TGCGCCAGCAGGCATCAGTCTACAGCCTACAATGAGCAGTTCTTC. This codes for CASRHQSTAYNEQFF.

The V gene is TRBV6-2 or TRBV6-3, the J gene TRBJ1-1; the match to TRBD1 covers 8 bases. V gave up 5 bases and J gave up 3 bases; unmatched junction bases: 11. Germline V gene sequence: CDR1 MNHEY, CDR2 SVGEGT. The CDR3 covers 16 residues. DNA of the CDR3: TGTGCCAGCAGTACAATCCCAGGGGGCGTCCACACTGAAGCTTTCTTT. Protein product: CASSTIPGGVHTEAFF.

The chain is built from TRBV6-1 and TRBJ1-2; D uncertain. Germline V lookup: CDR1 MNHNS, CDR2 SASEGT. Trimming took 0 bases from V and 8 from J, leaving 10 bases between them. The CDR3 totals 13 residues. CDR3 region: CASSEANPRGYTF. In DNA, the CDR3 is TGTGCCAGCAGTGAAGCTAATCCGCGGGGCTACACCTTC.

The rearrangement links TRBV6-6 to TRBJ1-5; D unclear. Germline V lookup: CDR1 MNHNY, CDR2 SVGAGI (reference sequence). CDR3 length equals 13 residues. Trimming stripped 8 bases from V and 2 bases from J, with 10 bases between. CDR3 loop: CASLLEGNQPQHF. DNA of the CDR3: TGTGCCAGCCTGCTCGAGGGCAATCAGCCCCAGCATTTT.

The chain combines TRBV6-5 with TRBJ1-5, with D unclear. V dropped 5 bases and J dropped 7 bases, with 12 bases sitting between them. Germline CDR1 and CDR2: MNHEY and SVGAGI. The CDR3 covers 13 residues. CDR3 coding DNA: TGTGCCAGCAGTCCGGCCGACTGGCAGCCCCAGCATTTT. The encoded protein is CASSPADWQPQHF.

The chain employs TRBV28 and TRBJ1-5, with D perhaps TRBD1 (6 bases). CDR1 is MDHEN and CDR2 is SYDVKM in the germline V gene. CDR3 length equals 14 residues. Trimming cost V 4 bases and J 8 bases, with 15 bases left between them. CDR3 region: CASSSQGFVKPQHF. DNA for the CDR3: TGTGCCAGCAGTTCCCAGGGGTTTGTAAAGCCCCAGCATTTT.

The chain recombines TRBV6-5 with TRBJ2-1; 7 bases agree with TRBD2. The V and J ends lost 6 bases and 6 bases, in that order; junction bases with no gene match: 8. The CDR3 length is 14 residues. The germline gives CDR1 MNHEY, CDR2 SVGAGI. This CDR3 is CASRGLSSPNEQFF. As DNA, the CDR3 is TGTGCCAGCAGGGGACTATCCAGTCCCAATGAGCAGTTCTTC.

V gene TRBV7-8 combines with J gene TRBJ2-5; TRBD2 aligns across 9 bases. V was clipped by 5 bases and J by 5 bases; unmatched bases: 12. In germline, CDR1 is SGHVS, CDR2 FQNEAQ. This CDR3 spans 16 amino acids. CDR3 DNA: TGTGCCAGCAGCCTAGGGGTAGCGGGGGTAATGGAGACCCAGTACTTC. Its translation is CASSLGVAGVMETQYF.

Of note for this clone: The sample has other DNA sequences that encode this CDR3 too. This chain joins TRBV9 and TRBJ2-5, with a possible D match to TRBD1 (5 bases). The CDR3 is 13 amino acids. V was pared by 0 bases and J by 5 bases, with 8 bases between. CDR1 is SGDLS and CDR2 is YYNGEE in the germline V gene. CDR3 sequence: CASSVGSGETQYF. The CDR3 DNA reads TGTGCCAGCAGCGTAGGATCAGGGGAGACCCAGTACTTC.

This sequence joins TRBV7-3 and TRBJ2-3, with D perhaps matching TRBD1 (6 bases). With 4 bases removed from V and 3 bases from J, the gap between germline ends came to 14 bases. CDR3 size: 15 residues. Germline V CDR1 and CDR2: SGHTA, FQGTGA. The CDR3 protein is CASSSRGRGTDTQYF. CDR3 sequence (DNA): TGTGCCAGCAGCTCCAGGGGACGTGGTACAGATACGCAGTATTTT. The full variable domain, completed using reference TRBV7-3 and TRBJ2-3, is GAGVSQTPSNKVTEKGKYVELRCDPISGHTALYWYRQSLGQGPEFLIYFQGTGAADDSGLPNDRFFAVRPEGSVSTLKIQRTERGDSAVYLCASSSRGRGTDTQYFGPGTRLTVL.

This chain links TRBV27 with TRBJ2-2; 7 bases align to TRBD1. Germline-derived CDR1 and CDR2 are MNHEY and SMNVEV (reference sequence). Unmatched junction bases numbered 5, after V lost 6 bases and J lost 4 bases. The length of the CDR3 is 14 residues. The CDR3 reads CASRWAGGTGELFF. The CDR3 region has the DNA TGTGCCAGCAGGTGGGCAGGGGGCACCGGGGAGCTGTTTTTT.

The rearrangement links TRBV3-1 (or the pseudogene TRBV3-2) to TRBJ1-2; D possibly corresponds to TRBD1 (6 bases). V was pared by 4 bases and J by 0 bases, with 12 bases between. From germline, CDR1 is LGHDT and CDR2 YNNKEL (reference sequence). There are 15 residues in the CDR3. The CDR3 DNA follows: TGTGCCAGCAGCCTCAGGACAGAAACTAACTATGGCTACACCTTC. Translating gives CASSLRTETNYGYTF.

The table lists this clone with a few counts. The J gene is TRBJ1-4, the V gene TRBV4-1, with 7 bases identical to TRBD1. Germline loops: CDR1 MGHRA, CDR2 YSYEKL. The CDR3 is 15 amino acids. The ends lost 0 bases at V and 5 bases at J; junction bases unmatched: 3. The chain's CDR3 is CASSQERGLNEKLFF. The CDR3 nucleotides are TGCGCCAGCAGCCAAGAAAGGGGGCTCAATGAAAAACTGTTTTTT.

The gene calls are TRBV19 and TRBJ1-5, with D tentatively TRBD1 (5 bases). Trimming cost V 10 bases and J 3 bases, with 13 bases left between them. Germline V gene sequence: CDR1 LNHDA, CDR2 SQIVND (reference sequence). The CDR3 sequence is 13 residues long. CDR3 coding DNA: TGTGCCACCGCAACAGGATACAATCAGCCCCAGCATTTT. This sequence encodes CATATGYNQPQHF.

The V and J genes are TRBV18 and TRBJ2-7; 9 positions agree with TRBD1. The CDR3 runs to 15 residues. CDR1 is KGHSH, CDR2 LQKENI, per germline. V lost 3 bases, J lost 0 bases, and 3 bases stayed unmatched. In nucleotides, the CDR3 is TGTGCCAGCTCACCGGGACAGGGTTTCTCCTACGAGCAGTACGTC. Its translation: CASSPGQGFSYEQYV.

The chain uses TRBV18 and TRBJ1-2; D is unclear. CDR1 KGHSH and CDR2 LQKENI come from the germline V gene. There are 15 residues in the CDR3. Trimming left V 4 bases short and J 7 bases short, with 19 bases between. Written as DNA, the CDR3 is TGTGCCAGCTCACTCCAAACAGAGCTCCCGACTGGCTACACCTTC. Its protein product is CASSLQTELPTGYTF. Complete variable domain (other parts from reference TRBV18 and TRBJ1-2): NAGVMQNPRHLVRRRGQEARLRCSPMKGHSHVYWYRQLPEEGLKFMVYLQKENIIDESGMPKERFSAEFPKEGPSILRIQQVVRGDSAAYFCASSLQTELPTGYTFGSGTRLTVV.

The CDR3 reads CASSQVGAQGNYGYTF. CDR3 DNA sequence: TGTGCCAGCAGCCAAGTGGGAGCCCAGGGGAACTATGGCTACACCTTC. V is TRBV3-1 (or the pseudogene TRBV3-2) and J is TRBJ1-2; the D gene is possibly TRBD1 (6 bases). V gave up 1 base and J gave up 2 bases, with 14 bases separating them. Per the germline V gene, CDR1 is LGHDT and CDR2 is YNNKEL (reference sequence). The CDR3 length is 16 residues.

V usage is TRBV11-2 and J usage is TRBJ2-7; no clear D. This CDR3 comprises 14 residues. Trimming shortened V by 0 bases and J by 3 bases, and 9 bases separated the two germline ends. Germline loops: CDR1 SGHAT, CDR2 FQNNGV. The CDR3 protein is CASSLDSLSYEQYV. CDR3 coding DNA: TGTGCCAGCAGCTTAGATTCTCTGAGCTACGAGCAGTACGTC.

This sequence joins TRBV6-5 and TRBJ1-1; D is undetermined. The V gene lost 2 bases and the J gene lost 4 bases, with 11 bases spanning the gap. Germline CDR1 and CDR2: MNHEY and SVGAGI. The CDR3 length is 14 residues. Here the CDR3 reads CASSYQRFGTEAFF. CDR3 bases: TGTGCCAGCAGTTACCAGCGGTTTGGCACTGAAGCTTTCTTT.

The chain employs TRBV5-3 and TRBJ1-2, with 7 nucleotides matching TRBD1. TRBV5-3 is noted as an ORF with a role that remains uncertain. CDR3 length: 13 residues. After removal of 4 bases from V and 3 bases from J, the junction contained 3 bases not matched to a gene. The CDR3 nucleotides read TGTGCCAGAAGCACCGGGACAGACTATGGCTACACCTTC. Residues: CARSTGTDYGYTF.

This chain links TRBV6-6 with TRBJ2-3; 11 bases align to TRBD2. CDR1 is MNHNY, CDR2 SVGAGI, per germline (reference sequence). V trimming: 4 bases; J trimming: 6 bases; junction bases outside the gene matches: 9. The CDR3 totals 16 residues. The chain's CDR3 is CASSSGFSGGADTQYF. The CDR3 coding sequence is TGTGCCAGCAGTTCCGGTTTTAGCGGGGGGGCCGATACGCAGTATTTT.

The CDR3 DNA reads TGTGCAAGTCGCTTACGACCCCCAGGGACAGGGAGCTCCTACGAGCAGTACGTC. Its protein product is CASRLRPPGTGSSYEQYV. V and J are TRBV12-2 and TRBJ2-7; the DNA was not used to check the table's D call, TRBD1. TRBV12-2 is a listed pseudogene. The CDR3 covers 18 residues.

This chain uses TRBV3-1 (or the pseudogene TRBV3-2) with TRBJ1-2; 9 nucleotides match TRBD1. Germline V lookup: CDR1 LGHDT, CDR2 YNNKEL (reference sequence). This CDR3 contains 14 residues. The V gene end was trimmed by 2 bases and the J gene end by 7 bases; junction bases not matched to a gene: 5. The chain's CDR3 is CASSQPNRGPGYTF. The CDR3 DNA reads TGTGCCAGCAGCCAACCTAACAGGGGGCCTGGCTACACCTTC.

The chain is built from TRBV7-9 and TRBJ1-2, with D maybe TRBD1 (5 bases). V lost 4 bases and J lost 8, with 11 bases in between. Germline V gene data show CDR1 as SEHNR and CDR2 as FQNEAQ (reference sequence). This CDR3 has 12 residues. The CDR3 reads CASSSRQLGYTF. CDR3 DNA sequence: TGTGCCAGCAGCTCAAGACAGCTAGGCTACACCTTC.

Comments on this clone: The sample contains more than one DNA sequence encoding this CDR3. The V and J genes are TRBV12-3 or TRBV12-4 and TRBJ1-1; D not resolved. The CDR3 consists of 13 residues. V lost 5 bases and J lost 0, with 7 bases in between. CDR3 sequence (DNA): TGTGCCAGCAGTCTACAGTTGAACACTGAAGCTTTCTTT. Amino acid sequence: CASSLQLNTEAFF.

This chain uses TRBV7-9 with TRBJ1-4; possible D gene TRBD1, 6 bases. This CDR3 spans 15 amino acids. Germline CDR1 and CDR2: SEHNR and FQNEAQ (reference sequence). V lost 5 bases to trimming and J lost 4 bases, with 14 bases between them. CDR3 amino acids: CASSTTDRLNEKLFF. For the CDR3, the DNA is TGTGCCAGCAGCACTACCGACAGGCTTAATGAAAAACTGTTTTTT.

J is TRBJ2-1 and V is TRBV5-1; no clear D. The CDR3 spans 14 residues. Trimming took off 0 bases at V and 8 bases at J, with 12 bases between the two ends. In germline, CDR1 is SGHRS, CDR2 YFSETQ. Here the CDR3 reads CASSLGSFDDEQFF. The CDR3 region has the DNA TGCGCCAGCAGCTTGGGGAGTTTTGACGATGAGCAGTTCTTC.

The chain links TRBV2 to TRBJ2-2; 7 positions match TRBD1. This CDR3 comprises 15 residues. Germline trimming cut 6 bases from V and 5 bases from J; bases unmatched to any gene: 9. The germline V gene encodes CDR1 SNHLY and CDR2 FYNNEI. CDR3 protein: CASSRGTRVTGELFF. CDR3 coding DNA: TGTGCCAGCAGCAGGGGGACCAGGGTGACCGGGGAGCTGTTTTTT.